Sequencing of this T cell receptor (beta chain) was carried out in a study of Tregs in tolerant kidney transplant recipients. General study points: Biological reproducibility was not directly addressed in this study. Few patients were studied, so findings need validation in larger groups.

Thawed PBMCs were FACS-sorted into unstimulated CD4+CD25+CD127- regulatory T cells, CD4+CD25- non-regulatory cells, CD4 and CD8 cells. On this clone itself: Its antigen is undetermined.

The CDR3 contains 17 residues. Looked up from germline, CDR1 is SGDLS and CDR2 is YYNGEE. The trim removed 2 bases at V and 9 bases at J, leaving 13 bases unmatched. Assay: immunoSEQ multiplex PCR; the TCRdb copy retains only in-frame clones and omits some. The table records some 68,000 clones, 84% of them present only once. The sample comprised CD4+ T cells from blood. This chain links TRBV9 with TRBJ2-1; 11 bases are a match to TRBD1. This receptor was taken from a human donor in good health. The CDR3 loop reads CASSVSPPGQGVAEQFF. The CDR3 nucleotides read TGTGCCAGCAGCGTTTCTCCTCCGGGACAGGGGGTGGCTGAGCAGTTCTTC.